These 23 T cell receptor beta chains share one sample of origin, sequenced in a study of blood T cells in healthy people across ages. The authors ran a second PCR of 7 to 11 cycles using a sample-barcoded 5' primer and a J-beta primer mix. From the 5' RACE reads, TCRdb called clonotypes with MiXCR, one entry per CDR3 protein. The table lists some 1.4 million distinct CDR3 sequences, approximately 40% of them singletons. Sequencing was done on a sample of blood. These receptors were taken from a woman aged 18-30 years in good health.

The chain uses TRBV20-1 and TRBJ2-1; D possibly corresponds to TRBD1 (6 bases). The germline CDR1 and CDR2 sequences are DFQATT and SNEGSKA (reference sequence). The CDR3 spans 19 residues. V lost 4 bases, J lost 0 bases, and 25 bases lay in between. CDR3 loop: CSAIARGGRAPFSYNEQFF. CDR3 DNA: TGCAGTGCTATCGCCAGGGGTGGAAGGGCTCCCTTCTCCTACAATGAGCAGTTCTTC.

V usage is TRBV4-1 and J usage is TRBJ2-7; 8 positions agree with TRBD2. CDR3 length: 16 residues. With V trimmed by 4 bases and J by 7 bases, 15 bases remained unmatched. CDR1 is MGHRA, CDR2 YSYEKL, per germline. The CDR3 region is CASSPPQRERPFEQYF. The CDR3 DNA follows: TGCGCCAGCAGCCCTCCTCAGCGGGAGCGCCCTTTTGAGCAGTACTTC.

The chain joins TRBV9 to TRBJ1-1; D may be TRBD1 (6 bases). V gave up 6 bases and J gave up 4 bases, with 13 bases separating them. The CDR3 is 13 residues long. Looked up from germline, CDR1 is SGDLS and CDR2 is YYNGEE. CDR3 sequence reads: CASNATGFTEAFF. The DNA of the CDR3 is TGTGCCAGCAACGCTACAGGGTTCACTGAAGCTTTCTTT.

This clonotype was detected only a few times. The rearrangement uses TRBV9 and TRBJ2-3; 7 bases align to TRBD1. J lost 4 bases, V lost 5 bases, and 4 bases had no gene match. Germline V gives CDR1 SGDLS, CDR2 YYNGEE. CDR3 size: 13 residues. CDR3 residues: CASSVGTADTQYF. CDR3 coding DNA: TGTGCCAGCAGTGTGGGGACAGCAGATACGCAGTATTTT. Filled out from reference TRBV9 and TRBJ2-3, the complete variable domain reads DSGVTQTPKHLITATGQRVTLRCSPRSGDLSVYWYQQSLDQGLQFLIQYYNGEERAKGNILERFSAQQFPDLHSELNLSSLELGDSALYFCASSVGTADTQYFGPGTRLTVL.

The chain uses TRBV5-5 and TRBJ2-1; maybe TRBD2 (5 bases). Germline V gives CDR1 SGHKS, CDR2 YYEKEE (reference sequence). The CDR3 runs to 14 residues. V lost 2 bases and J 9 bases, leaving 15 bases between the germline ends. DNA of the CDR3: TGTGCCAGCAGCTTTGGGCTAGCAAGAAGTGAGCAGTTCTTC. It yields the protein CASSFGLARSEQFF.

V usage is TRBV3-1 and J usage is TRBJ2-4; D remains ambiguous. V lost 4 bases and J 0 bases, leaving 10 bases between the germline ends. The CDR3 runs 15 residues. Germline CDR1 is LGHDT and CDR2 is YNNKEL (reference sequence). This chain's CDR3 is CASSPVARAKNIQYF. Here the CDR3 DNA reads TGTGCCAGCAGCCCCGTGGCCAGAGCCAAAAACATTCAGTACTTC.

The chain has TRBV3-1 and TRBJ2-3; 12 bases are shared with TRBD2. V trimming: 4 bases; J trimming: 1 base; junction bases outside the gene matches: 18. CDR3 length: 21 amino acids. Germline CDR1 LGHDT, CDR2 YNNKEL (reference sequence). CDR3 amino acids: CASSPTPGLAGRDSGTDTQYF. The CDR3 region has the DNA TGTGCCAGCAGCCCTACCCCGGGACTAGCGGGCAGGGACTCAGGCACAGATACGCAGTATTTT.

This clonotype showed up just once. The chain couples TRBV3-1 to TRBJ2-2; possibly TRBD1 or TRBD2 for D (6 bases each). The V gene's germline CDR1 is LGHDT and CDR2 YNNKEL (reference sequence). This CDR3 contains 15 residues. Trimming removed 7 bases from V and 7 bases from J, with 19 bases in between. The chain's CDR3 is CASNPGTRGGGELFF. DNA for the CDR3: TGTGCCAGCAACCCCGGGACACGGGGAGGCGGGGAGCTGTTTTTT.

The CDR3 DNA follows: TGCGCCAGCAGTGACGGCCCTCTGGACGAGCAGTACTTC. Its protein is CASSDGPLDEQYF. The chain carries TRBV10-1 and TRBJ2-7; D gene uncertain. Germline V gene lookup returns CDR1 WNHNN and CDR2 SYGVQD (reference sequence). The CDR3 is 13 amino acids. The V end lost 3 bases, the J end lost 5 bases, and 11 bases lay between the germline ends.

A few counts support this clonotype. DNA for the CDR3: TGTGCCGCTACGACCGGACGGGGTGGGGAGACCCAGTACTTC. It codes for CAATTGRGGETQYF. The chain uses TRBV10-3 and TRBJ2-5; D might be TRBD2 (5 bases). CDR3 length equals 14 residues. Trimming shortened V by 11 bases and J by 5 bases, and 21 bases separated the two germline ends. Germline CDR1 reads ENHRY; CDR2 reads SYGVKD.

The genes are TRBV2 and TRBJ2-1; unclear D gene. The J call may be incorrect, as the DNA end agrees better with TRBJ2-7. From germline, CDR1 is SNHLY and CDR2 FYNNEI. The CDR3 is 15 residues long. CDR3 loop: CASSALPSSYNEQYF. In DNA, the CDR3 is TGTGCCAGCAGCGCCTTACCGAGCTCCTACAATGAGCAGTACTTC.

This clonotype was seen a few times. The chain recombines TRBV6-5 with TRBJ1-2; no definite D call. The germline gives CDR1 MNHEY, CDR2 SVGAGI. V shed 0 bases and J shed 3 bases, with 14 bases lying between them. The CDR3 is 16 amino acids. This CDR3 reads CASSYSRVSGDYGYTF. The CDR3 nucleotides read TGTGCCAGCAGTTACTCGAGGGTGTCAGGAGACTATGGCTACACCTTC.

This clonotype was recorded a few times. The V gene is TRBV2, the J gene TRBJ2-7, with no clear D. V lost 2 bases, J lost 2 bases, and 13 bases lay in between. The CDR3 has 15 amino acids. Per germline, CDR1 SNHLY and CDR2 FYNNEI. The DNA of the CDR3 is TGTGCCAGCAGTGAACGGGCCATAGAGGCCTACGAGCAGTACTTC. Its translation is CASSERAIEAYEQYF.

This sequence joins TRBV20-1 and TRBJ2-1; D is ambiguous. The CDR3 is 14 amino acids. CDR1 and CDR2 (germline): DFQATT, SNEGSKA (reference sequence). V lost 4 bases and J lost 0, with 10 bases in between. The CDR3 sequence is CSAIAALSYNEQFF. The DNA of the CDR3 is TGCAGTGCTATAGCCGCTCTCTCCTACAATGAGCAGTTCTTC.

The table lists this clonotype with a few counts. The chain uses TRBV28 and TRBJ2-5; D is possibly TRBD1 (6 bases). CDR1 and CDR2 from the germline V gene are MDHEN and SYDVKM. Deletions cut 5 bases from V and 3 bases from J, with 19 bases between. This CDR3 contains 16 residues. CDR3 bases: TGTGCCAGCAGTCCCGGGACAATCGTCGGTAAAGAGACCCAGTACTTC. Its protein product is CASSPGTIVGKETQYF. Using reference TRBV28 and TRBJ2-5 for the parts outside the CDR3, the full variable domain is DVKVTQSSRYLVKRTGEKVFLECVQDMDHENMFWYRQDPGLGLRLIYFSYDVKMKEKGDIPEGYSVSREKKERFSLILESASTNQTSMYLCASSPGTIVGKETQYFGPGTRLLVL.

V is TRBV27 and J is TRBJ1-2, with D unresolved. This CDR3 region has 16 residues. V shed 2 bases and J shed 4 bases, with 17 bases lying between them. Germline values: CDR1 MNHEY, CDR2 SMNVEV (reference sequence). The CDR3 loop reads CASSLGRVQWIYGYTF. The CDR3 coding sequence is TGTGCCAGCAGTTTAGGGAGGGTCCAATGGATCTATGGCTACACCTTC.

The V and J genes are TRBV30 and TRBJ1-1; D gene ambiguous. V was cut by 4 bases and J by 11 bases, with 14 bases left in between. There are 11 residues in the CDR3. Germline assignment: CDR1 GTSNPN and CDR2 SVGIG (reference sequence). The CDR3 region has the DNA TGTGCCTGGAAAGGTTCGGGGATCGCTTTCTTT. It encodes CAWKGSGIAFF.

The chain carries TRBV4-1 and TRBJ2-1; perhaps TRBD1 as D (5 bases). The CDR3 sequence is 14 residues long. CDR1 is MGHRA and CDR2 is YSYEKL in the germline V gene. The V end was cut by 0 bases, the J end by 8 bases, with 11 bases between. CDR3 coding DNA: TGCGCCAGCAGCCAAGATCAGGGTAAGGATGAGCAGTTCTTC. As protein: CASSQDQGKDEQFF.

This clonotype was detected only a few times. The chain employs TRBV5-1 and TRBJ2-1; maybe TRBD2 (5 bases). V was cut by 3 bases and J by 8 bases, with 18 bases left in between. Germline V gene data show CDR1 as SGHRS and CDR2 as YFSETQ. The CDR3 spans 15 residues. Here the CDR3 DNA reads TGCGCCAGCAGCTCCGGACGGACTCGTGGGGATGAGCAGTTCTTC. Amino acids: CASSSGRTRGDEQFF.

This chain links TRBV29-1 with TRBJ1-2; a weak D match, TRBD1 (5 bases). Trimming removed 7 bases at V and 7 bases at J, with 16 bases between. Germline-derived CDR1 and CDR2 are SQVTM and ANQGSEA. The CDR3 covers 12 residues. CDR3 DNA sequence: TGCAGCGGTGGGACGCCCTCGATTGGCTACACCTTC. Its protein product is CSGGTPSIGYTF.

This sequence joins TRBV3-1 and TRBJ1-2; 7 positions agree with TRBD1. The CDR3 length is 14 residues. The germline V gene encodes CDR1 LGHDT and CDR2 YNNKEL (reference sequence). J was trimmed by 1 base and V by 4 bases; bases with no gene match: 3. The chain's CDR3 is CASSRGQLNYGYTF. The DNA of the CDR3 is TGTGCCAGCAGCCGGGGACAGCTTAACTATGGCTACACCTTC.

In its sample, this clonotype was seen a few times. The rearrangement joins TRBV6-6 to TRBJ2-5; 9 bases line up with TRBD1. The CDR3 is 16 residues long. Per germline, CDR1 MNHNY and CDR2 SVGAGI (reference sequence). V shed 2 bases, J shed 7 bases, and the junction held 11 bases outside the gene matches. CDR3 sequence (DNA): TGTGCCAGCAGTTACACGCCGGGACAGGGTGTTGGGACCCAGTACTTC. Translating it yields CASSYTPGQGVGTQYF.

This clonotype has only a few counts. J is TRBJ2-7 and V is TRBV7-2; TRBD1 aligns across 8 bases. The J call may be incorrect, as the DNA end agrees better with TRBJ2-5. This CDR3 is 15 amino acids long. CDR1 is SGHTA and CDR2 is FQGNSA in the germline V gene. The chain's CDR3 is CASSSRTGRGETQYF. The CDR3 bases are TGTGCCAGCAGCTCCCGGACAGGGAGAGGAGAGACCCAGTACTTC.